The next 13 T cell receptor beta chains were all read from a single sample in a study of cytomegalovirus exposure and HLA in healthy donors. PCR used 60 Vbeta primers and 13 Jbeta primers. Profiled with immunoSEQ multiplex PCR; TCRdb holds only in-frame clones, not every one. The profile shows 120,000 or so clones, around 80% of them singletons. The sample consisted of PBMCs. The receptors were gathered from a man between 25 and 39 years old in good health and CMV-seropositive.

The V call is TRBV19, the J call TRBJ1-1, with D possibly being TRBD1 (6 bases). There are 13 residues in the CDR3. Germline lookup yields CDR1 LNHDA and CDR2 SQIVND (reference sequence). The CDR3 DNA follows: TGTGCTACTAGGACAGACGCCCGAACTGAAGCTTTCTTT. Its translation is CATRTDARTEAFF.

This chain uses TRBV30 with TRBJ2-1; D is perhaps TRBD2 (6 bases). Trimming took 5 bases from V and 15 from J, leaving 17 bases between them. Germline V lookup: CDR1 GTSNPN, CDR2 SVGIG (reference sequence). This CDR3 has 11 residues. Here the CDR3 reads CAWGRRGRGFF. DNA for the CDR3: TGTGCCTGGGGGCGGAGAGGGCGGGGGTTCTTC.

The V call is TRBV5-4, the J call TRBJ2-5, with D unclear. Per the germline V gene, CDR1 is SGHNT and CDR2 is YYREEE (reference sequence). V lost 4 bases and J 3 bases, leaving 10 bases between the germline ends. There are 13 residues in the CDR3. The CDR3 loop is CASSRITKETQYF. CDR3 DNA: TGTGCCAGCAGCCGAATAACTAAAGAGACCCAGTACTTC. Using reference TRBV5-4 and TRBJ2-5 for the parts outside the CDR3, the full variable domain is ETGVTQSPTHLIKTRGQQVTLRCSSQSGHNTVSWYQQALGQGPQFIFQYYREEENGRGNFPPRFSGLQFPNYSSELNVNALELDDSALYLCASSRITKETQYFGPGTRLLVL.

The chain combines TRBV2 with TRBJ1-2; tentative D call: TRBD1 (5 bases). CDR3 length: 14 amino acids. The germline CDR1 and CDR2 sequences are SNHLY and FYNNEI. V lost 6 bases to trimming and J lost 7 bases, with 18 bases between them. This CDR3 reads CASSEFTVDIGYTF. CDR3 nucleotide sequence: TGTGCCAGCAGCGAGTTTACAGTGGACATTGGCTACACCTTC. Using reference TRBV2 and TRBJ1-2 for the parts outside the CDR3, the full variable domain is EPEVTQTPSHQVTQMGQEVILRCVPISNHLYFYWYRQILGQKVEFLVSFYNNEISEKSEIFDDQFSVERPDGSNFTLKIRSTKLEDSAMYFCASSEFTVDIGYTFGSGTRLTVV.

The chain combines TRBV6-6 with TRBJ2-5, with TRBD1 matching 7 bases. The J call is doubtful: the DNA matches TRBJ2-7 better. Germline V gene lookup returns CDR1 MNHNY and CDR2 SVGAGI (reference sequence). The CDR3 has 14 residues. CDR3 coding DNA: TGTGCCAGCAGTCTATCGACAGGGAGCCACGAGCAGTACTTC. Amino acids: CASSLSTGSHEQYF.

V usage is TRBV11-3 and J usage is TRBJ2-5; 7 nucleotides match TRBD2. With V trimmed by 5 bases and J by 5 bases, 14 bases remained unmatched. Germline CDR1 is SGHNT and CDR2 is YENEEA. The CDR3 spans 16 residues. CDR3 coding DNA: TGTGCCAGCAGCCCACTGCGACCCGGGGAGGGCGAGACCCAGTACTTC. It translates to CASSPLRPGEGETQYF.

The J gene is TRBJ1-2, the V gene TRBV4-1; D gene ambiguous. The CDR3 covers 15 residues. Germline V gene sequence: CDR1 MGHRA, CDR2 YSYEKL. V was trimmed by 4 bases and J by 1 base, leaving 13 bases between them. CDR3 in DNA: TGCGCCAGCAGCCCCTCACCGGGGAGTAACTATGGCTACACCTTC. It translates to CASSPSPGSNYGYTF.

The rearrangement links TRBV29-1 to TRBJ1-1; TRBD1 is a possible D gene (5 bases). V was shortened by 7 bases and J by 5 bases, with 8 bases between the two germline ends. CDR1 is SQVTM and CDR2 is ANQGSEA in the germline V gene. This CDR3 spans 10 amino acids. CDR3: CSARVTEAFF. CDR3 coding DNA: TGCAGCGCCAGGGTGACTGAAGCTTTCTTT.

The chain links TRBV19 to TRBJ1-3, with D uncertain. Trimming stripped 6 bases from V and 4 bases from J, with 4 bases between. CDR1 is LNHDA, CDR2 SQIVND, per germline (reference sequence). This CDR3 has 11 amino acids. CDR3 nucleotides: TGTGCCAGTAGGGGCGGAAACACCATATATTTT. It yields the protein CASRGGNTIYF.

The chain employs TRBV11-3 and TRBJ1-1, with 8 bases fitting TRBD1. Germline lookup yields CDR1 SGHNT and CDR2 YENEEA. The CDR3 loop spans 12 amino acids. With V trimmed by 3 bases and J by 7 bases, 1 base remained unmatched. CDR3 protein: CASSFGQGEAFF. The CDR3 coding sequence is TGTGCCAGCAGCTTCGGACAGGGTGAAGCTTTCTTT.

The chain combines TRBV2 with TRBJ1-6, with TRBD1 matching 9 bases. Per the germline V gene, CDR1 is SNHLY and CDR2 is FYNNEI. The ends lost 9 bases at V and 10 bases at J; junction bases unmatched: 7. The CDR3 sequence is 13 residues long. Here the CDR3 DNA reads TGTGCCAGTATAGGGACAGGGCGCTCACCCCTCCACTTT. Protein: CASIGTGRSPLHF.

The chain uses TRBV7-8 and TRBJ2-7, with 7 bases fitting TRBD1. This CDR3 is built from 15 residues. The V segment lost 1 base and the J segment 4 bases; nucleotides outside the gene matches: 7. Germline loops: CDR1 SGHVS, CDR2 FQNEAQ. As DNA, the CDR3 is TGTGCCAGCAGCTTAGTGGTACAGGGGCGGTACGAGCAGTACTTC. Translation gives CASSLVVQGRYEQYF.

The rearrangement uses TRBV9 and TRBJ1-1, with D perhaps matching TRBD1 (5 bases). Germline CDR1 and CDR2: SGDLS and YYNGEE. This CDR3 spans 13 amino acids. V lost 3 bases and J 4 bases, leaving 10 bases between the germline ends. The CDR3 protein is CASSAAGGTEAFF. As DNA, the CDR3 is TGTGCCAGCAGCGCTGCGGGGGGCACTGAAGCTTTCTTT.